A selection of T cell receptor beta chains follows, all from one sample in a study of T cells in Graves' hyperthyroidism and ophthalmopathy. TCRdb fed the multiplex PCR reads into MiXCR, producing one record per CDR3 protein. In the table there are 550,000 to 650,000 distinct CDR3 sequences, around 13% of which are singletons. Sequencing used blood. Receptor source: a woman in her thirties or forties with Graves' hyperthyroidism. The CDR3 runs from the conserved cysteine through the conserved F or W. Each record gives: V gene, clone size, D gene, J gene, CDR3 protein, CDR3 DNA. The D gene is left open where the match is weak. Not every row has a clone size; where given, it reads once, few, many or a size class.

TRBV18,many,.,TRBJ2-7,CASSPGRKSSYEQYF,TGTGCCAGCTCCCCTGGCCGTAAAAGCTCCTACGAGCAGTACTTC
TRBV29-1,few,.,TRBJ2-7,CSVEVAETYEQYF,TGCAGCGTTGAGGTAGCGGAAACCTACGAGCAGTACTTC
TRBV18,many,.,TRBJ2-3,CASSPEGVMTDTQYF,TGTGCCAGCTCACCAGAAGGGGTGATGACAGATACGCAGTATTTT
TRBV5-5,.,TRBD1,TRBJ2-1,CASGTGTAFEQFF,TGTGCCAGCGGCACCGGGACAGCCTTTGAGCAGTTCTTC
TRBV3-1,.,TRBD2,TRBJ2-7,CASSHSPSGAYEQYF,TGTGCCAGCAGCCACAGTCCTAGCGGGGCCTACGAGCAGTACTTC
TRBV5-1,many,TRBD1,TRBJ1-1,CASGTGSNTEAFF,TGCGCCAGCGGGACAGGGTCGAACACTGAAGCTTTCTTT
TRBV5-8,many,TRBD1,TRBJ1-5,CASSLRDSSNQPQHF,TGTGCCAGCAGCCTCCGGGACAGCAGCAATCAGCCCCAGCATTTT
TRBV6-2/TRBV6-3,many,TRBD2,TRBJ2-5,CASSYSLAGGQVETQYF,TGTGCCAGCAGTTACTCGCTAGCGGGAGGGCAGGTAGAGACCCAGTACTTC
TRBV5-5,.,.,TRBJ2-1,CASSLGFYNEQFF,TGTGCCAGCAGCTTGGGCTTCTACAATGAGCAGTTCTTC
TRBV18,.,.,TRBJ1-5,CASSPQEGSNQPQHF,TGTGCCAGCTCACCCCAGGAGGGGAGCAATCAGCCCCAGCATTTT
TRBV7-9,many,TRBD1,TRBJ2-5,CASSLDPTGYETQYF,TGTGCCAGCAGCTTAGACCCGACAGGGTATGAGACCCAGTACTTC
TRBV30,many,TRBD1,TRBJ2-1,CAWQGDNYNEQFF,TGTGCCTGGCAGGGGGATAACTACAATGAGCAGTTCTTC
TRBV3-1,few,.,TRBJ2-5,CASSQAHGKETQYF,TGTGCCAGCAGCCAAGCCCACGGGAAAGAGACCCAGTACTTC
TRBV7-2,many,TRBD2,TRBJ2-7,CASSPRGGGAGGLYEQYF,TGTGCCAGCAGCCCCCGGGGGGGGGGAGCGGGAGGGCTATACGAGCAGTACTTC
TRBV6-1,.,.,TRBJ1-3,CASSKDSSGNTIYF,TGTGCCAGCAGCAAAGACAGCTCTGGAAACACCATATATTTT
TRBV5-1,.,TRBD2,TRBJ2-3,CASSAGGLAGGPATDTQYF,TGCGCCAGCAGCGCGGGGGGACTAGCGGGAGGGCCTGCCACAGATACGCAGTATTTT
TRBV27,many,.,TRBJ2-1,CASSLAGSYSNEQFF,TGTGCCAGCAGTTTAGCGGGAAGTTACTCCAATGAGCAGTTCTTC
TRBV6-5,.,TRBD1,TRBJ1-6,CASSYQQGLHNSPLHF,TGTGCCAGCAGTTACCAACAGGGGCTTCATAATTCACCCCTCCACTTT
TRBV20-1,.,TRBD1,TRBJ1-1,CSARVATGASPEAFF,TGCAGTGCTAGAGTTGCGACAGGGGCGAGCCCTGAAGCTTTCTTT
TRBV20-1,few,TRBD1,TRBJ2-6,CSASPGQGGPGANVLTF,TGCAGTGCTAGCCCGGGACAGGGGGGCCCTGGGGCCAACGTCCTGACTTTC
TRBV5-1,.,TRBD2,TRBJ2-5,CASSSGTNGKETQYF,TGCGCCAGCAGCTCGGGGACTAACGGGAAAGAGACCCAGTACTTC
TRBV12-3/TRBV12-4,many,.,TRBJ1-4,CASSLGSPNEKLFF,TGTGCCAGCAGTTTGGGCAGCCCTAATGAAAAACTGTTTTTT
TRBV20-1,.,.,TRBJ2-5,CSARDPGAAETQYF,TGCAGTGCTAGAGATCCGGGGGCGGCGGAGACCCAGTACTTC
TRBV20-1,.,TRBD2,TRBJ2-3,CSGSQTSGSQDTQYF,TGCAGTGGTTCTCAGACTAGCGGTTCGCAGGATACGCAGTATTTT
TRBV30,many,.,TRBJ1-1,CAWSVVAGNTEAFF,TGTGCCTGGAGTGTAGTGGCAGGGAACACTGAAGCTTTCTTT
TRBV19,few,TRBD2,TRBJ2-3,CASRAGTSGGINTQYF,TGTGCCAGTCGAGCCGGGACTAGCGGGGGGATCAATACGCAGTATTTT
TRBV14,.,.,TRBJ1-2,CASSQDSGKANYGYTF,TGTGCCAGCAGCCAAGATTCCGGGAAAGCTAACTATGGCTACACCTTC